The 26 T cell receptor beta chains in this list originate from one sample, sequenced in a study of blood T cell repertoires in COVID-19. Sequencing was performed with immunoSEQ multiplex PCR; in TCRdb, only in-frame clones are kept and a portion is missing. Among hundreds of thousands of clones, about nine tenths were seen once, and the ten largest hold around 7.9%. Sequenced: peripheral blood. These receptors all come from a woman aged 65 to 85 with COVID-19, enrolled during active disease.

The gene calls are TRBV7-2 and TRBJ2-7; D might be TRBD2 (5 bases). Looked up from germline, CDR1 is SGHTA and CDR2 is FQGNSA. The V end lost 6 bases, the J end lost 3 bases, and 21 bases lay between the germline ends. The CDR3 has 16 amino acids. CDR3 protein: CASSQGSGRGYYEQYF. Written as DNA, the CDR3 is TGTGCCAGCAGTCAAGGGTCGGGGAGAGGGTACTACGAGCAGTACTTC.

The chain has TRBV7-2 and TRBJ2-3, with TRBD1 matching 7 bases. The germline V gene has CDR1 SGHTA and CDR2 FQGNSA. This CDR3 is 15 amino acids long. The trim removed 5 bases at V and 6 bases at J, leaving 11 bases unmatched. The CDR3, as DNA: TGTGCCAGCAGCCCCCATGAGGGGGCCTGGGATACGCAGTATTTT. Protein sequence: CASSPHEGAWDTQYF.

This clone was seen more than once but under ten times. V usage is TRBV5-1 and J usage is TRBJ2-2; D gene uncertain. The CDR3 loop spans 15 amino acids. Trimming cost V 4 bases and J 4 bases, with 14 bases left between them. Germline CDR1 SGHRS, CDR2 YFSETQ. CDR3 protein: CASSPTSPSTGELFF. The CDR3 bases are TGCGCCAGCAGCCCGACAAGTCCCTCCACCGGGGAGCTGTTTTTT.

This chain joins TRBV28 and TRBJ2-7; 8 bases match TRBD2. This CDR3 is built from 15 residues. V trimming: 6 bases; J trimming: 0 bases; junction bases outside the gene matches: 7. Germline V gives CDR1 MDHEN, CDR2 SYDVKM. CDR3: CASRVAGTSSYEQYF. As DNA, the CDR3 is TGTGCCAGCAGGGTAGCGGGGACTAGCTCCTACGAGCAGTACTTC.

The rearrangement links TRBV24-1 to TRBJ1-1; TRBD1 matches at 9 bases. CDR1 is KGHDR and CDR2 is SFDVKD in the germline V gene. Trimming took 4 bases from V and 7 from J; bases not matched to a gene: 3. This CDR3 contains 13 residues. The CDR3 coding sequence is TGTGCCACCAGTGACACAGGGGGCAGTGAAGCTTTCTTT. This gives the protein CATSDTGGSEAFF.

The chain carries TRBV4-1 and TRBJ1-2; tentatively, D is TRBD1 (5 bases). CDR3 length: 16 residues. V lost 5 bases and J lost 0, with 16 bases in between. Germline V CDR1 and CDR2: MGHRA, YSYEKL. CDR3 DNA sequence: TGCGCCAGCAGCTCCCCGCGACAGCTCCCTAACTATGGCTACACCTTC. This translates into CASSSPRQLPNYGYTF.

The chain links TRBV5-1 to TRBJ1-1; TRBD1 is a possible D gene (6 bases). The V gene lost 4 bases and the J gene lost 10 bases, with 14 bases spanning the gap. Germline CDR1 SGHRS, CDR2 YFSETQ. The length of the CDR3 is 12 residues. In DNA, the CDR3 is TGCGCCAGCAGCCTGGGGGGCCCGGCAGCTTTCTTT. Protein sequence: CASSLGGPAAFF.

The V call is TRBV19, the J call TRBJ2-1, with 10 bases identical to TRBD1. The length of the CDR3 is 15 residues. V was pared by 6 bases and J by 7 bases, with 9 bases of the junction left unmatched. Germline V CDR1 and CDR2: LNHDA, SQIVND (reference sequence). The CDR3 bases are TGTGCCAGTAGCCACCGAGACAGGGGGCAAAATGAGCAGTTCTTC. It yields the protein CASSHRDRGQNEQFF.

V and J are TRBV25-1 and TRBJ2-1; 7 bases are a match to TRBD1. The V and J ends lost 6 bases and 9 bases, in that order; junction bases with no gene match: 5. Germline CDR1 reads MGHDK; CDR2 reads SYGVNS. This CDR3 contains 12 residues. DNA for the CDR3: TGTGCCAGCAGCGGGACAGCGGTTGAGCAGTTCTTC. The encoded protein is CASSGTAVEQFF.

This chain joins TRBV14 and TRBJ1-1; 7 nucleotides align to TRBD1. CDR1 SGHDN and CDR2 FVKESK come from the germline V gene. The CDR3 has 14 residues. The V and J ends lost 5 bases and 4 bases, in that order; junction bases with no gene match: 7. CDR3: CASSRVGGGTEAFF. CDR3 DNA sequence: TGTGCCAGCAGCAGGGTAGGGGGCGGCACTGAAGCTTTCTTT.

This sequence joins TRBV9 and TRBJ1-1, with 8 bases that match TRBD1. Per the germline V gene, CDR1 is SGDLS and CDR2 is YYNGEE. This CDR3 contains 14 residues. V was clipped by 4 bases and J by 8 bases; unmatched bases: 10. The CDR3 loop reads CASSLQGAGLEAFF. As DNA, the CDR3 is TGTGCCAGCAGCCTCCAGGGGGCAGGCCTCGAAGCTTTCTTT. The full variable domain, rest sourced from reference TRBV9 and TRBJ1-1, is DSGVTQTPKHLITATGQRVTLRCSPRSGDLSVYWYQQSLDQGLQFLIQYYNGEERAKGNILERFSAQQFPDLHSELNLSSLELGDSALYFCASSLQGAGLEAFFGQGTRLTVV.

The chain's CDR3 is CSASSGTYTQYF. The CDR3 DNA reads TGCAGTGCTAGTAGCGGGACCTATACGCAGTATTTT. The chain couples TRBV20-1 to TRBJ2-3; 8 bases fit TRBD2. Germline V gives CDR1 DFQATT, CDR2 SNEGSKA (reference sequence). The CDR3 extends over 12 amino acids. Trimming at V came to 3 bases and at J to 7 bases, leaving 3 bases not matched to a gene.

The V and J genes are TRBV2 and TRBJ2-3; 9 nucleotides agree with TRBD2. CDR1 SNHLY and CDR2 FYNNEI come from the germline V gene. The CDR3 loop spans 14 amino acids. Losses at the gene ends were 7 bases for V and 1 base for J; bases not matched to a gene: 3. As DNA, the CDR3 is TGTGCCAGCAAGAGCGGGGGGCGCACAGATACGCAGTATTTT. This codes for CASKSGGRTDTQYF.

V usage is TRBV10-3 and J usage is TRBJ1-1; TRBD1 is a possible D gene (6 bases). Germline loops: CDR1 ENHRY, CDR2 SYGVKD. The CDR3 consists of 17 residues. Trimming pared 0 bases from V and 6 bases from J, leaving 20 bases between. The CDR3 loop reads CAISESLQGVGSPEAFF. The CDR3 bases are TGTGCCATCAGTGAGTCCTTACAGGGCGTAGGGAGCCCTGAAGCTTTCTTT.

This clone was seen a handful of times. It is unclear where the CDR3 begins or ends on the DNA, so no DNA is shown, and the CDR3 is as TCRdb lists it. V and J are TRBV28 and TRBJ1-3. From its first to its last residue, the CDR3 has 17 amino acids. Per the germline V gene, CDR1 is MDHEN and CDR2 is SYDVKM. The CDR3 here is CASSTSGVTSSGNTIYF.

The rearrangement uses TRBV28 and TRBJ1-6, with TRBD1 matching over 9 bases. CDR1 and CDR2 (germline): MDHEN, SYDVKM. This CDR3 spans 15 amino acids. V lost 5 bases and J lost 7; bases outside the gene matches: 6. CDR3 in DNA: TGTGCCAGCAGTCTGGGGACAGGGAGGAATTCACCCCTCCACTTT. Its translation is CASSLGTGRNSPLHF.

This clone was observed many times. The rearrangement links TRBV6-5 to TRBJ1-6; 7 nucleotides line up with TRBD1. Looked up from germline, CDR1 is MNHEY and CDR2 is SVGAGI. The CDR3 covers 14 residues. V lost 5 bases to trimming and J lost 9 bases; unmatched junction nucleotides: 7. CDR3 protein: CASSPGQGGSPLHF. CDR3 nucleotides: TGTGCCAGCAGTCCTGGGCAGGGGGGTTCACCCCTCCACTTT.

The rearrangement joins TRBV5-1 to TRBJ1-4; 8 nucleotides match TRBD1. The CDR3 length is 13 residues. Germline assignment: CDR1 SGHRS and CDR2 YFSETQ. The V gene end was trimmed by 4 bases and the J gene end by 8 bases; junction bases not matched to a gene: 4. CDR3 DNA: TGCGCCAGCAGCACAGGGACAGGCGAAAAACTGTTTTTT. It yields the protein CASSTGTGEKLFF.

J is TRBJ1-5 and V is TRBV28, with D perhaps TRBD1 (5 bases). Germline V gene lookup returns CDR1 MDHEN and CDR2 SYDVKM. This CDR3 is 14 amino acids long. Trimming stripped 3 bases from V and 11 bases from J, with 17 bases between. The CDR3 loop is CASSLSAGSITQHF. CDR3 nucleotide sequence: TGTGCCAGCAGTTTGTCGGCAGGGTCGATAACCCAGCATTTT.

The CDR3 coding sequence is TGTGCCAGCAGCCAGGGACTTCGGAGTCCAGAAGCTTTCTTT. Protein: CASSQGLRSPEAFF. The chain uses TRBV7-9 and TRBJ1-1; the D gene is possibly TRBD1 (5 bases). V lost 5 bases and J lost 8, with 18 bases in between. In germline, CDR1 is SEHNR, CDR2 FQNEAQ (reference sequence). CDR3 length: 14 residues.

The rearrangement joins TRBV5-1 to TRBJ1-1, with D tentatively TRBD1 (6 bases). The CDR3 runs to 13 residues. Per the germline V gene, CDR1 is SGHRS and CDR2 is YFSETQ. With 2 bases removed from V and 3 bases from J, the gap between germline ends came to 8 bases. The CDR3 spells CASSLDRYTEAFF. The CDR3 nucleotides read TGCGCCAGCAGCTTAGACAGGTACACTGAAGCTTTCTTT.

This chain joins TRBV25-1 and TRBJ1-6, with D unclear. Looked up from germline, CDR1 is MGHDK and CDR2 is SYGVNS. The ends were cut back, 7 bases at V and 0 bases at J, with 4 bases in the middle. The CDR3 length is 13 residues. The CDR3 DNA reads TGTGCCAGCATTAGCTCCTATAATTCACCCCTCCACTTT. Translation: CASISSYNSPLHF.

The V and J genes are TRBV24-1 and TRBJ1-3, with 8 bases matching TRBD1. Germline V gene sequence: CDR1 KGHDR, CDR2 SFDVKD. The CDR3 contains 16 residues. V gave up 2 bases and J gave up 4 bases; unmatched junction bases: 6. CDR3 loop: CATSDSGQGTGNTIYF. CDR3 coding DNA: TGTGCCACCAGTGATTCCGGACAGGGAACGGGAAACACCATATATTTT.

The V call is TRBV11-2, the J call TRBJ1-1; 8 bases agree with TRBD1. V lost 0 bases to trimming and J lost 7 bases; unmatched junction nucleotides: 13. The CDR3 loop spans 17 amino acids. Per the germline V gene, CDR1 is SGHAT and CDR2 is FQNNGV. As DNA, the CDR3 is TGTGCCAGCAGCTTAGATGTCTCCAGGGGGCAGGCCTTTGAAGCTTTCTTT. Protein: CASSLDVSRGQAFEAFF.

The rearrangement links TRBV6-5 to TRBJ2-7, with D perhaps TRBD1 (6 bases). The CDR3 length is 15 residues. With 6 bases removed from V and 0 bases from J, the gap between germline ends came to 15 bases. In germline, CDR1 is MNHEY, CDR2 SVGAGI. CDR3 residues: CASRTPRGPSYEQYF. The CDR3 region has the DNA TGTGCCAGCAGAACACCCAGGGGACCCTCCTACGAGCAGTACTTC.

The chain couples TRBV2 to TRBJ2-7; the match to TRBD2 covers 10 bases. Germline CDR1 SNHLY, CDR2 FYNNEI. There are 15 residues in the CDR3. Trimming took 5 bases from V and 1 from J; bases not matched to a gene: 5. CDR3 protein: CASSLAGESSYEQYF. The DNA of the CDR3 is TGTGCCAGCAGTCTAGCGGGGGAGTCTTCCTACGAGCAGTACTTC. Full variable domain (remainder filled in from reference TRBV2 and TRBJ2-7): EPEVTQTPSHQVTQMGQEVILRCVPISNHLYFYWYRQILGQKVEFLVSFYNNEISEKSEIFDDQFSVERPDGSNFTLKIRSTKLEDSAMYFCASSLAGESSYEQYFGPGTRLTVT.